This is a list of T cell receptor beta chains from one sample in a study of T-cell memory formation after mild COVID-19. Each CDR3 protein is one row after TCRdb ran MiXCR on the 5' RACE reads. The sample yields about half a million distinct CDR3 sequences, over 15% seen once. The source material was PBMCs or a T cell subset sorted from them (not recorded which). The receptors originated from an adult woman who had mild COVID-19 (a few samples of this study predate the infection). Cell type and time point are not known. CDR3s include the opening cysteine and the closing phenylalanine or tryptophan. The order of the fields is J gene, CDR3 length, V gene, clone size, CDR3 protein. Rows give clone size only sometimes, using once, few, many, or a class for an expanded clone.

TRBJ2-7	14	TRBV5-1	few	CASSWRDGAYEQYF
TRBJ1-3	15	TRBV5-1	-	CASSLPDSSGNTIYF
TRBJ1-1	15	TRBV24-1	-	CANSDPDKFGTEAFF
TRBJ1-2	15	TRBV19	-	CASSSPGRIPYGYTF
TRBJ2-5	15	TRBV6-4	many	CASSEGTSGQETQYF
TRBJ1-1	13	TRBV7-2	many	CASSPYMNTEAFF
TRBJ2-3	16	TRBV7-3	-	CASSLNGGLPINTQYF
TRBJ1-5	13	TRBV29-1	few	CSVALDRGQPQHF
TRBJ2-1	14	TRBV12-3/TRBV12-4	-	CASSRSGVYNEQFF
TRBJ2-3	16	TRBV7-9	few	CASSFTSGGITDTQYF
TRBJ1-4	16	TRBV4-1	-	CASSQSWALANEKLFF
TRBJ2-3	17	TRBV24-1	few	CATSDLTGEWGTDTQYF
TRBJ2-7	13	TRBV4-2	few	CASSPKTGREQYF
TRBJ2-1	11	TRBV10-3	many	CAISGNNEQFF
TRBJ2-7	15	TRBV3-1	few	CASSQPTGSFYEQYF
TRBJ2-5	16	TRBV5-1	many	CASSLNKAGSQETQYF
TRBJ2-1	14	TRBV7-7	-	CASSLGPRGNEQFF
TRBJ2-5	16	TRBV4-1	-	CASSQDAGGGEVTQYF
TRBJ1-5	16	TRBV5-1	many	CASSLGGTGGNQPQHF
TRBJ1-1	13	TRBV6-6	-	CASSPQGNPEAFF
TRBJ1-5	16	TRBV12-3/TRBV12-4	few	CASSRGPSERGQPQHF
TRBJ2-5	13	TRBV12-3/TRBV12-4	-	CDSSLVGGETQYF
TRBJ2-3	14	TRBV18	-	CASSPPARTDTQYF
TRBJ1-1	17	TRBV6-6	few	CASSPTTQGTHPAEAFF
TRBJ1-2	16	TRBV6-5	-	CASRTSMRAPNYGYTF
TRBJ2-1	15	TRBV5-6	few	CASSPPGLAGVEQFF
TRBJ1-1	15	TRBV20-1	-	CSARESGHGNTEAFF
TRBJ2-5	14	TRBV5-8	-	CASSFDRVGETQYF
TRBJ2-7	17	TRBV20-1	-	CSARDRAGNRVSYEQYF
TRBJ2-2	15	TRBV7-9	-	CASSVRDGNTGELFF
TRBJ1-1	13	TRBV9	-	CASSVASGAEAFF
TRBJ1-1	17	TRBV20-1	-	CSAARSPSGLVNTEAFF
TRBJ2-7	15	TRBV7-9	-	CASSSTGKASYEQYF
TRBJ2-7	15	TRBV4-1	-	CASSRYIAGAYEQYF
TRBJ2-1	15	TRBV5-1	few	CASSYGLAGGYEQFF
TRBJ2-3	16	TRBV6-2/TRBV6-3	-	CASNGLAGGPRDTQYF
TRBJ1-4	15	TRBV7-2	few	CASSLARGIGEKLFF
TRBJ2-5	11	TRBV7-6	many	CASSILETQYF
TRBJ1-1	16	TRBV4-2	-	CASSHIVITENTEAFF
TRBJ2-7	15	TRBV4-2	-	CASSQGSAGEYEQYF
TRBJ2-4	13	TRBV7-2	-	CASSRVLRDREYF